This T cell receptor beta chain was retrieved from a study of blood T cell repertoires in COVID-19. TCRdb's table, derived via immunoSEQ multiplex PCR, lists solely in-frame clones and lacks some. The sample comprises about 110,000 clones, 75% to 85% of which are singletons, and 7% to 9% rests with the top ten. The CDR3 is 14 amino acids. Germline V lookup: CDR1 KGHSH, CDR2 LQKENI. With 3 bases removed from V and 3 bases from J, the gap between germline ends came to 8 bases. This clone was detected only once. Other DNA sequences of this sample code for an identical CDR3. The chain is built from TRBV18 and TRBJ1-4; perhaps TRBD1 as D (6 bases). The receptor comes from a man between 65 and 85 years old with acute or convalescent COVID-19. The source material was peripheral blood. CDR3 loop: CASSPDRANEKLFF. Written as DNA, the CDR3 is TGTGCCAGCTCACCGGACAGAGCTAATGAAAAACTGTTTTTT.